Below, one T cell receptor (beta chain) is given with its context. The sample is drawn from a study of cytomegalovirus exposure and HLA in healthy donors. Amplification used 60 Vbeta primers and 13 Jbeta primers. In the source study's methods: In a later analysis, about 9.9 million of 83 million or so unique beta chains occurred in at least two donors. Repertoires were generated with immunoSEQ multiplex PCR, while TCRdb's copy carries only in-frame clones and drops some. D and trimming were read from the DNA, whereas the V and J calls and clone size are those reported in that table. In the table there are roughly 100,000 clones, over 70% of which are singletons. The sample consisted of PBMCs. This clonotype was obtained from a boy aged 5-17 years in good health and CMV-seronegative.

The CDR3 loop reads CASSLKILYEQYF. The CDR3 coding sequence is TGTGCCAGCAGCTTGAAGATCCTATACGAGCAGTACTTC. The V gene is TRBV5-6, the J gene TRBJ2-7; D remains unclear. The CDR3 sequence is 13 residues long. Germline V lookup: CDR1 SGHDT, CDR2 YYEEEE. The V end was cut by 1 base, the J end by 4 bases, with 9 bases between.